These 20 T cell receptor beta chains share one sample of origin, sequenced in a study of graft-versus-host responses after intestinal transplantation. No antigen has been identified for these receptors. This table comes from immunoSEQ multiplex PCR, and its TCRdb copy is limited to in-frame clones, with some not included. Of roughly 97,000 clones detected, 91% appear once; the ten largest clones hold about 0.18%. The sequences come from unstimulated CD4+ T cells sorted from spleen or lymph node cells, collected before transplant. These receptor sequences come from a human donor who was the organ donor for an intestinal transplant.

This sequence joins TRBV6-5 and TRBJ1-6, with 7 bases matching TRBD1. Trimming at V came to 0 bases and at J to 10 bases, leaving 6 bases not matched to a gene. CDR3 length equals 15 residues. Germline V gene data show CDR1 as MNHEY and CDR2 as SVGAGI. Here the CDR3 DNA reads TGTGCCAGCAGTTACTCGAGCAGGGGGAGATCACCCCTCCACTTT. Its protein is CASSYSSRGRSPLHF.

The chain couples TRBV7-2 to TRBJ2-3; the D is unclear. The CDR3 loop spans 12 amino acids. V lost 4 bases, J lost 2 bases, and 4 bases lay in between. From germline, CDR1 is SGHTA and CDR2 FQGNSA. The CDR3 is CASSSSTDTQYF. As DNA, the CDR3 is TGTGCCAGCAGCTCCTCCACAGATACGCAGTATTTT.

This chain uses TRBV7-2 with TRBJ2-7; D is uncertain. Germline-derived CDR1 and CDR2 are SGHTA and FQGNSA. The CDR3 is 16 residues long. V was cut by 1 base and J by 0 bases, with 13 bases left in between. DNA of the CDR3: TGTGCCAGCAGCTTAGGTGGCGGCAGAAGCTCCTACGAGCAGTACTTC. Residues: CASSLGGGRSSYEQYF. Full variable domain (missing parts from reference TRBV7-2 and TRBJ2-7): GAGVSQSPSNKVTEKGKDVELRCDPISGHTALYWYRQSLGQGLEFLIYFQGNSAPDKSGLPSDRFSAERTGGSVSTLTIQRTQQEDSAVYLCASSLGGGRSSYEQYFGPGTRLTVT.

The chain is built from TRBV4-2 and TRBJ2-3, with 8 bases identical to TRBD2. Germline CDR1 and CDR2: LGHNA and YNFKEQ. The V segment lost 6 bases and the J segment 8 bases; nucleotides outside the gene matches: 7. CDR3 size: 13 residues. The CDR3 DNA is TGTGCCAGCAGGGGACTAGGATCGGCTACGCAGTATTTT. Its translation is CASRGLGSATQYF.

The chain employs TRBV4-1 and TRBJ2-5; the match to TRBD2 covers 8 bases. The V gene end was trimmed by 4 bases and the J gene end by 1 base; junction bases not matched to a gene: 5. The CDR3 loop spans 15 amino acids. CDR1 is MGHRA and CDR2 is YSYEKL in the germline V gene. The CDR3 loop is CASSLGLVSQETQYF. The CDR3 region has the DNA TGCGCCAGCAGCCTGGGACTAGTTTCCCAAGAGACCCAGTACTTC.

This chain links TRBV9 with TRBJ1-6; TRBD1 aligns across 7 bases. V lost 5 bases, J lost 4 bases, and 12 bases stayed unmatched. CDR1 is SGDLS, CDR2 YYNGEE, per germline. This CDR3 is 17 amino acids long. The CDR3 protein is CASSERDSNFYNSPLHF. DNA for the CDR3: TGTGCCAGCAGTGAAAGGGACAGCAATTTTTATAATTCACCCCTCCACTTT.

The chain links TRBV7-9 to TRBJ1-1; tentatively, D is TRBD1 (5 bases). V lost 5 bases and J lost 5, with 15 bases in between. Per the germline V gene, CDR1 is SEHNR and CDR2 is FQNEAQ (reference sequence). The CDR3 is 14 amino acids. CDR3 nucleotide sequence: TGTGCCAGCAGCCCAGGATGGGGGAGGACTGAAGCTTTCTTT. Protein product: CASSPGWGRTEAFF. The variable domain in full, with the rest retrieved from reference TRBV7-9 and TRBJ1-1, is DTGVSQNPRHKITKRGQNVTFRCDPISEHNRLYWYRQTLGQGPEFLTYFQNEAQLEKSRLLSDRFSAERPKGSFSTLEIQRTEQGDSAMYLCASSPGWGRTEAFFGQGTRLTVV.

V is TRBV27 and J is TRBJ2-7; the D is unclear. CDR3 length equals 12 residues. In germline, CDR1 is MNHEY, CDR2 SMNVEV (reference sequence). The V and J ends lost 3 bases and 1 base respectively, with 4 bases between them. CDR3 DNA: TGTGCCAGCAGTTTTCCTTCCTACGAGCAGTACTTC. Its protein product is CASSFPSYEQYF.

CDR3 bases: TGTGCCAGCAGCCACAGGGGGCGGCGTGAAAAACTGTTTTTT. This translates into CASSHRGRREKLFF. The V gene is TRBV5-4, the J gene TRBJ1-4; 9 bases agree with TRBD1. The CDR3 is made up of 14 amino acids. Germline trimming cut 4 bases from V and 7 bases from J; bases unmatched to any gene: 5. Germline lookup yields CDR1 SGHNT and CDR2 YYREEE (reference sequence).

The DNA of the CDR3 is TGTGCCAGCAGGATAACAGGGGGCAGAACTGAAGCTTTCTTT. It codes for CASRITGGRTEAFF. J is TRBJ1-1 and V is TRBV28, with 9 nucleotides matching TRBD1. V lost 6 bases to trimming and J lost 5 bases; unmatched junction nucleotides: 7. The CDR3 runs 14 residues. Germline V CDR1 and CDR2: MDHEN, SYDVKM. Combining the CDR3 with reference TRBV28 and TRBJ1-1 gives the whole variable domain DVKVTQSSRYLVKRTGEKVFLECVQDMDHENMFWYRQDPGLGLRLIYFSYDVKMKEKGDIPEGYSVSREKKERFSLILESASTNQTSMYLCASRITGGRTEAFFGQGTRLTVV.

J is TRBJ1-3 and V is TRBV4-3; D gene ambiguous. With 1 base removed from V and 3 bases from J, the gap between germline ends came to 4 bases. CDR3 size: 13 residues. Germline V gene sequence: CDR1 LGHNA, CDR2 YSLEER. In DNA form, the CDR3 reads TGCGCCAGCAGCCAAGCATTTGGAAACACCATATATTTT. Amino acid sequence: CASSQAFGNTIYF.

The chain uses TRBV4-2 and TRBJ2-3; 7 bases line up with TRBD1. Germline V lookup: CDR1 LGHNA, CDR2 YNFKEQ. V gave up 3 bases and J gave up 0 bases; unmatched junction bases: 6. CDR3 length: 16 residues. DNA of the CDR3: TGTGCCAGCAGCCAGGTCTTGGACAGGAGCACAGATACGCAGTATTTT. Translated: CASSQVLDRSTDTQYF.

J is TRBJ1-2 and V is TRBV11-2; weak D call: TRBD1 (5 bases). The V end lost 6 bases, the J end lost 5 bases, and 19 bases lay between the germline ends. The CDR3 covers 15 residues. The germline V gene encodes CDR1 SGHAT and CDR2 FQNNGV. This chain's CDR3 is CASRTLRGGIYGYTF. The CDR3 DNA reads as TGTGCCAGCAGAACCCTCCGTGGGGGGATATATGGCTACACCTTC.

This chain joins TRBV19 and TRBJ2-7; 12 bases fit TRBD2. V was pared by 3 bases and J by 2 bases, with 5 bases of the junction left unmatched. CDR3 length: 16 residues. The germline CDR1 and CDR2 sequences are LNHDA and SQIVND (reference sequence). CDR3 region: CASSISRTSGAYEQYF. DNA of the CDR3: TGTGCCAGTAGTATCAGTCGGACTAGCGGGGCCTACGAGCAGTACTTC.

The rearrangement joins TRBV19 to TRBJ2-6, with 7 bases lining up with TRBD1. CDR1 and CDR2 (germline): LNHDA, SQIVND (reference sequence). The ends lost 5 bases at V and 2 bases at J; junction bases unmatched: 0. The CDR3 has 14 residues. The CDR3 DNA reads as TGTGCCAGTAGTGGGACAGCTGGGGCCAACGTCCTGACTTTC. It is translated as CASSGTAGANVLTF.

The chain employs TRBV9 and TRBJ2-5; D is possibly TRBD1 (5 bases). Germline lookup yields CDR1 SGDLS and CDR2 YYNGEE. Trimming took off 4 bases at V and 4 bases at J, with 17 bases between the two ends. The CDR3 sequence is 15 residues long. This CDR3 is CASSPQGGGGETQYF. As DNA, the CDR3 is TGTGCCAGCAGCCCCCAGGGTGGCGGCGGAGAGACCCAGTACTTC. The full variable domain, in which reference TRBV9 and TRBJ2-5 provide the parts outside the CDR3, is DSGVTQTPKHLITATGQRVTLRCSPRSGDLSVYWYQQSLDQGLQFLIQYYNGEERAKGNILERFSAQQFPDLHSELNLSSLELGDSALYFCASSPQGGGGETQYFGPGTRLLVL.

The V gene is TRBV4-1, the J gene TRBJ2-4; 12 positions match TRBD2. The CDR3 consists of 19 residues. The junction had 7 bases not matched to a gene; V was cut back by 1 base and J by 0 bases. CDR1 MGHRA and CDR2 YSYEKL come from the germline V gene. Here the CDR3 reads CASSQARTSGDLAKNIQYF. As DNA, the CDR3 is TGCGCCAGCAGCCAAGCTAGGACTAGCGGGGACTTAGCCAAAAACATTCAGTACTTC.

V is TRBV2 and J is TRBJ1-1, with D hard to call. The CDR3 has 13 residues. The V and J ends lost 5 bases and 5 bases respectively, with 12 bases between them. The germline V gene has CDR1 SNHLY and CDR2 FYNNEI. In DNA, the CDR3 is TGTGCCAGCAGTCGCGGGGTAGGGACTGAAGCTTTCTTT. This gives the protein CASSRGVGTEAFF.

The chain uses TRBV18 and TRBJ1-1; D gene unclear. Trimming shortened V by 2 bases and J by 2 bases, and 12 bases separated the two germline ends. The CDR3 is made up of 15 amino acids. From germline, CDR1 is KGHSH and CDR2 LQKENI. CDR3 protein: CASSPVAARNTEAFF. As DNA, the CDR3 is TGTGCCAGCTCACCAGTGGCGGCCCGAAACACTGAAGCTTTCTTT.

The chain links TRBV7-9 to TRBJ1-5, with TRBD1 identical over 7 bases. The CDR3 length is 14 residues. The trim removed 2 bases at V and 7 bases at J, leaving 5 bases unmatched. From germline, CDR1 is SEHNR and CDR2 FQNEAQ (reference sequence). CDR3: CASSLRGREQPQHF. The CDR3 DNA follows: TGTGCCAGCAGCTTAAGGGGGCGAGAACAGCCCCAGCATTTT.